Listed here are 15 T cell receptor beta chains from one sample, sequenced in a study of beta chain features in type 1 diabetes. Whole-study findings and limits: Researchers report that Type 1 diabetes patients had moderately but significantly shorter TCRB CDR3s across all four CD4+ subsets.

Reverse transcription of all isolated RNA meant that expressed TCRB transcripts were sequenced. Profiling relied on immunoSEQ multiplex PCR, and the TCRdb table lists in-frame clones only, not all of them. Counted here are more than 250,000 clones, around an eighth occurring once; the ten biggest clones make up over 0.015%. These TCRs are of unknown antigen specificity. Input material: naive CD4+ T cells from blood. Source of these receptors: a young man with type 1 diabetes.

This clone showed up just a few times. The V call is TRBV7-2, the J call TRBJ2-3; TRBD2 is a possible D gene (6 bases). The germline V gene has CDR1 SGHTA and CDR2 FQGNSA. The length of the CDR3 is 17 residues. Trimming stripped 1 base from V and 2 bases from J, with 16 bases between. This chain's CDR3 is CASSLVIGRGATDTQYF. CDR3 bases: TGTGCCAGCAGCTTAGTGATAGGGCGGGGAGCCACAGATACGCAGTATTTT.

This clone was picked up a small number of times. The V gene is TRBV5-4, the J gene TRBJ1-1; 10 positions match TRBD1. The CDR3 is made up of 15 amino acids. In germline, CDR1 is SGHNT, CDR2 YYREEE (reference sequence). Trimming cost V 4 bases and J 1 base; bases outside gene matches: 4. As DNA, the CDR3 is TGTGCCAGCAGCCCGACAGGGGGCTGGAACACTGAAGCTTTCTTT. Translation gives CASSPTGGWNTEAFF.

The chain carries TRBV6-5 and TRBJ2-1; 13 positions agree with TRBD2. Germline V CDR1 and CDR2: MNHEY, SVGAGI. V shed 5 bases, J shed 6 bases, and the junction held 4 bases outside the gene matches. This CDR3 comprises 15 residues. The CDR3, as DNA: TGTGCCAGCAGTCGGACTAGCGGGAGCTTCAATGAGCAGTTCTTC. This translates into CASSRTSGSFNEQFF.

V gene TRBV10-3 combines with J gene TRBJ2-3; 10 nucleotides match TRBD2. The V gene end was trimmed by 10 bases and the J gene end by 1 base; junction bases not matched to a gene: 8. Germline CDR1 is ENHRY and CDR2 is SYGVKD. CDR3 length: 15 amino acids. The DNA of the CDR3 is TGTGCCACCTCAGGACTAGCGGAGCGCACAGATACGCAGTATTTT. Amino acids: CATSGLAERTDTQYF.

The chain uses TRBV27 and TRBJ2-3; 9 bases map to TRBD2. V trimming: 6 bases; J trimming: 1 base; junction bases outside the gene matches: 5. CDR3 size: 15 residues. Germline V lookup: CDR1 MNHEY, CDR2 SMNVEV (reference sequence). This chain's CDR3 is CASRLAGAGTDTQYF. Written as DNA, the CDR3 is TGTGCCAGCAGGTTAGCGGGAGCCGGCACAGATACGCAGTATTTT.

The CDR3 spells CASSPRGQAGTGELFF. CDR3 bases: TGTGCCAGCAGCCCTCGGGGACAGGCGGGCACCGGGGAGCTGTTTTTT. This sequence joins TRBV7-9 and TRBJ2-2, with 8 bases that match TRBD1. After removal of 5 bases from V and 4 bases from J, the junction contained 9 bases not matched to a gene. The CDR3 spans 16 residues. Germline V lookup: CDR1 SEHNR, CDR2 FQNEAQ (reference sequence).

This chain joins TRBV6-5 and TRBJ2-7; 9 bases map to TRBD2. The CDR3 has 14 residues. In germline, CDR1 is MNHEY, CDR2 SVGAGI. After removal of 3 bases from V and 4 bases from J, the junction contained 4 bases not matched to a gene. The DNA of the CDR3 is TGTGCCAGCAGTTATGCGGGAGGGCGGTACGAGCAGTACTTC. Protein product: CASSYAGGRYEQYF.

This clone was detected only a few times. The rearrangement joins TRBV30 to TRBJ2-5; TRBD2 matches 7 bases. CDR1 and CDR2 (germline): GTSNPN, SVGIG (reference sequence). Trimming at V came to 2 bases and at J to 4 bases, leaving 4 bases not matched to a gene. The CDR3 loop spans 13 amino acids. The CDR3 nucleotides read TGTGCCTGGAGTCAGGGAGGGCGAGAGACCCAGTACTTC. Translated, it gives CAWSQGGRETQYF.

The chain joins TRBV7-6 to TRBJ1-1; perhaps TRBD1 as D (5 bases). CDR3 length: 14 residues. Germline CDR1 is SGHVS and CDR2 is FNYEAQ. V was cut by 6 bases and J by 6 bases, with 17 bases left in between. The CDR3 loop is CASSFLGTLSEAFF. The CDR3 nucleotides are TGTGCCAGCAGTTTTCTCGGGACTCTTTCTGAAGCTTTCTTT.

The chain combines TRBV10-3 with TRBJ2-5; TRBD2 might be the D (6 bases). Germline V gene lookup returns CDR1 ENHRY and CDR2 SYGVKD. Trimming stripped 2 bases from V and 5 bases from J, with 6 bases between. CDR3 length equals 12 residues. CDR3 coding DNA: TGTGCCATCAGTGAGGGAGGGGAGACCCAGTACTTC. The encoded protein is CAISEGGETQYF.

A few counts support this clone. CDR3 DNA sequence: TGTGCCAGCAGTCCCAAGCCTCCTAGCCAGTTCTTC. Its protein is CASSPKPPSQFF. This chain joins TRBV28 and TRBJ2-1, with D tentatively TRBD2 (5 bases). The CDR3 loop spans 12 amino acids. V was cut by 5 bases and J by 13 bases, with 15 bases left in between. CDR1 and CDR2 from the germline V gene are MDHEN and SYDVKM.

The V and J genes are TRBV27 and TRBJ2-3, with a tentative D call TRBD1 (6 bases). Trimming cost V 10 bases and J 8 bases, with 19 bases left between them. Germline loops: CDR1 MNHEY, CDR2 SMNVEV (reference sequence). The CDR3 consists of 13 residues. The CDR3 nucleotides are TGTGCCACCAAGGGGGTTAGCGAATTTACGCAGTATTTT. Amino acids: CATKGVSEFTQYF.

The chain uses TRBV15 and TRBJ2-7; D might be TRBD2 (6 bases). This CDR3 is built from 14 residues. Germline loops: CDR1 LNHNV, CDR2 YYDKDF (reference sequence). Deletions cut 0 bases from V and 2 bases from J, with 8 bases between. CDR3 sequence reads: CATSRDSGPYEQYF. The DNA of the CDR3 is TGTGCCACCAGCAGAGATAGCGGCCCCTACGAGCAGTACTTC.

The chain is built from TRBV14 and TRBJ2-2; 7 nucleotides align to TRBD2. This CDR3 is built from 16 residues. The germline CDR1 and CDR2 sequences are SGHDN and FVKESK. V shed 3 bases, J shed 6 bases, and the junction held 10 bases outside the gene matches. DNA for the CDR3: TGTGCCAGCAGCCATCGTCCAGCGGGACCGGCCGGGGAGCTGTTTTTT. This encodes CASSHRPAGPAGELFF. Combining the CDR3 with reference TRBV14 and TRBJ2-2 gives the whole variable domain EAGVTQFPSHSVIEKGQTVTLRCDPISGHDNLYWYRRVMGKEIKFLLHFVKESKQDESGMPNNRFLAERTGGTYSTLKVQPAELEDSGVYFCASSHRPAGPAGELFFGEGSRLTVL.

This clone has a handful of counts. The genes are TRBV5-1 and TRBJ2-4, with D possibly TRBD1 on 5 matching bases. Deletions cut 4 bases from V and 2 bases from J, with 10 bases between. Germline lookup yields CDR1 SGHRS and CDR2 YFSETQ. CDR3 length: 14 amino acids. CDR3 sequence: CASSLGDTKNIQYF. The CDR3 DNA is TGCGCCAGCAGCCTAGGGGATACCAAAAACATTCAGTACTTC.